A single sample is the source of the 26 T cell receptor beta chains below, sequenced in a study of T cells in Graves' hyperthyroidism and ophthalmopathy. Amplified TCR beta CDR3 regions derived from RNA transcripts. The primer set for the first-round RT-PCR of the TCR CDR3 was HTBI. MiXCR was run by TCRdb on the multiplex PCR reads, yielding one entry per CDR3 protein. Altogether roughly 700,000 distinct CDR3 sequences are present, about 14% being singletons, with the ten largest covering approximately 10%. Sample: blood. The origin of the receptors is a woman aged 18-35 years with Graves' hyperthyroidism.

The chain has TRBV7-9 and TRBJ2-5, with 13 bases matching TRBD2. The CDR3 extends over 16 amino acids. The germline V gene has CDR1 SEHNR and CDR2 FQNEAQ (reference sequence). V shed 4 bases and J 7 bases; nucleotides not matched to a gene: 9. CDR3 nucleotides: TGTGCCAGCAGCTCCCGACTAGCGGGAGGTTTTGGGACCCAGTACTTC. Its protein is CASSSRLAGGFGTQYF.

This clonotype was seen only a few times. The chain recombines TRBV6-2 or TRBV6-3 with TRBJ2-6; D is possibly TRBD2 (6 bases). Germline values: CDR1 MNHEY, CDR2 SVGEGT. V lost 8 bases, J lost 1 base, and 9 bases lay in between. The CDR3 length is 14 residues. Here the CDR3 DNA reads TGTGCCAGCGGGGGGTATTCTGGGGCCAACGTCCTGACTTTC. It translates to CASGGYSGANVLTF.

This clonotype was counted only a few times. V usage is TRBV12-3 or TRBV12-4 and J usage is TRBJ2-2, with 8 bases aligning to TRBD1. V dropped 2 bases and J dropped 5; count of bases not matched to a gene: 10. The CDR3 spans 17 residues. The CDR3 DNA reads as TGTGCCAGCAGTTTAAGTCTCGGGACAGGAAGGACCGGGGAGCTGTTTTTT. This gives the protein CASSLSLGTGRTGELFF.

A word on this clonotype: The junction and the germline gene differ at one end; a read error may be behind it. This chain connects TRBV3-1 to TRBJ2-2, with 9 bases identical to TRBD2. CDR3 length equals 17 residues. Germline V CDR1 and CDR2: LGHDT, YNNKEL (reference sequence). CDR3 region: CASSQEYAGGNTGELLF. CDR3 DNA: TGTGCCAGCAGCCAAGAGTATGCGGGGGGGAACACCGGGGAGCTGCTTTTT.

This clonotype has a count of ten or more. The V gene is TRBV28, the J gene TRBJ2-7; weak D call: TRBD2 (6 bases). This CDR3 spans 12 amino acids. V was pared by 10 bases and J by 0 bases, with 10 bases between. CDR1 is MDHEN and CDR2 is SYDVKM in the germline V gene. The CDR3 DNA reads as TGTGCCACTAGGGACTTCTCCTACGAGCAGTACTTC. Translated, it gives CATRDFSYEQYF. Full variable domain (missing parts from reference TRBV28 and TRBJ2-7): DVKVTQSSRYLVKRTGEKVFLECVQDMDHENMFWYRQDPGLGLRLIYFSYDVKMKEKGDIPEGYSVSREKKERFSLILESASTNQTSMYLCATRDFSYEQYFGPGTRLTVT.

Notes on this clonotype: A much larger clone lies one base from this, so it may be a read error. The chain has TRBV7-8 and TRBJ2-5; tentative D call: TRBD2 (6 bases). From germline, CDR1 is SGHVS and CDR2 FQNEAQ. The length of the CDR3 is 15 residues. Trimming took off 6 bases at V and 4 bases at J, with 18 bases between the two ends. The DNA for the CDR3 is TGTGCCAGCAGTCTACTAGTGGGAGGCTTAGAGACCCAGTACTTC. Translation: CASSLLVGGLETQYF.

This clonotype was seen many times. The chain employs TRBV12-3 or TRBV12-4 and TRBJ2-5; the D is unclear. CDR3 size: 14 residues. With 6 bases removed from V and 1 base from J, the gap between germline ends came to 12 bases. The chain's CDR3 is CASSRQETQETQYF. CDR3 coding DNA: TGTGCCAGCAGCCGCCAGGAGACCCAAGAGACCCAGTACTTC.

This chain joins TRBV6-1 and TRBJ2-7; D not certain. Trimming stripped 1 base from V and 2 bases from J, with 9 bases between. CDR1 MNHNS and CDR2 SASEGT come from the germline V gene. There are 14 residues in the CDR3. The CDR3 sequence: CASSEGLSAYEQYF. CDR3 nucleotide sequence: TGTGCCAGCAGTGAAGGCCTGTCGGCCTACGAGCAGTACTTC.

This chain uses TRBV5-1 with TRBJ1-5; 7 nucleotides align to TRBD1. The CDR3 is 15 residues long. Germline CDR1 is SGHRS and CDR2 is YFSETQ. The V and J ends lost 2 bases and 5 bases, in that order; junction bases with no gene match: 7. The chain's CDR3 is CASSFTGDEDQPQHF. The CDR3, as DNA: TGCGCCAGCAGCTTTACAGGGGACGAGGATCAGCCCCAGCATTTT.

The sample holds many counts of this clonotype. The rearrangement uses TRBV19 and TRBJ2-5, with D unclear. CDR1 and CDR2 (germline): LNHDA, SQIVND (reference sequence). This CDR3 is built from 13 residues. Trimming removed 0 bases from V and 1 base from J, with 3 bases in between. The CDR3 here is CASSIEFQETQYF. In nucleotides, the CDR3 is TGTGCCAGTAGTATAGAGTTCCAAGAGACCCAGTACTTC. The complete variable domain, with remaining parts taken from reference TRBV19 and TRBJ2-5, reads DGGITQSPKYLFRKEGQNVTLSCEQNLNHDAMYWYRQDPGQGLRLIYYSQIVNDFQKGDIAEGYSVSREKKESFPLTVTSAQKNPTAFYLCASSIEFQETQYFGPGTRLLVL.

This clonotype was detected ten times or more. The chain joins TRBV18 to TRBJ2-1, with 7 bases that match TRBD1. With 2 bases clipped from V and 4 bases from J, the junction kept 5 bases outside the gene matches. Germline loops: CDR1 KGHSH, CDR2 LQKENI. There are 15 residues in the CDR3. In DNA, the CDR3 is TGTGCCAGCTCACCATTAACAGGGGCGTACAATGAGCAGTTCTTC. It translates to CASSPLTGAYNEQFF.

The J gene is TRBJ1-4, the V gene TRBV3-1, with D unresolved. Germline assignment: CDR1 LGHDT and CDR2 YNNKEL (reference sequence). The CDR3 loop spans 14 amino acids. V lost 0 bases to trimming and J lost 7 bases, with 9 bases between them. CDR3 sequence: CASSQEAQTEKLFF. The DNA for the CDR3 is TGTGCCAGCAGCCAAGAAGCTCAGACTGAAAAACTGTTTTTT.

The sample holds a few counts of this clonotype. Germline is not matched at one junction end, which may reflect a read error. J is TRBJ2-7 and V is TRBV19; D gene unclear. CDR3 length equals 13 residues. CDR1 LNHDA and CDR2 SQIVND come from the germline V gene (reference sequence). CDR3 loop: CASSVDGYYEQYF. The CDR3 DNA follows: TGTGCCAGTAGTGTAGACGGTTACTACGAGCAGTACTTC.

The V and J genes are TRBV7-2 and TRBJ2-7; 11 bases are shared with TRBD2. V shed 5 bases, J shed 2 bases, and the junction held 17 bases outside the gene matches. CDR1 and CDR2 (germline): SGHTA, FQGNSA. The CDR3 spans 19 residues. CDR3: CASSRFVWASGRPPYEQYF. In DNA form, the CDR3 reads TGTGCCAGCAGCCGCTTCGTCTGGGCTAGCGGGAGGCCACCCTACGAGCAGTACTTC.

The sample holds a few counts of this clonotype. One end of the junction varies from germline; a read error may be responsible. The chain combines TRBV20-1 with TRBJ2-5; D gene unclear. Per the germline V gene, CDR1 is DFQATT and CDR2 is SNEGSKA (reference sequence). The CDR3 is 13 amino acids. The CDR3 nucleotides read TGCAGTGCTAGTAAGACTGCACAAGAGACCCGGTACTTC. This gives the protein CSASKTAQETRYF.

At least ten counts were recorded for this clonotype. The V call is TRBV6-1, the J call TRBJ2-5, with unresolved D. In germline, CDR1 is MNHNS, CDR2 SASEGT. CDR3 length equals 13 residues. V shed 5 bases and J shed 2 bases, with 9 bases lying between them. The CDR3 loop is CASSRAAQETQYF. CDR3 sequence (DNA): TGTGCCAGCAGTCGCGCAGCACAAGAGACCCAGTACTTC.

The chain recombines TRBV6-2 or TRBV6-3 with TRBJ2-5, with D perhaps being TRBD1 or TRBD2 (5 bases each). Germline V gives CDR1 MNHEY, CDR2 SVGEGT. This CDR3 is 15 amino acids long. Trimming removed 0 bases at V and 1 base at J, with 9 bases between. CDR3 loop: CASSYSGLAQETQYF. CDR3 sequence (DNA): TGTGCCAGCAGTTACTCGGGGCTAGCCCAAGAGACCCAGTACTTC.

In this sample, this clonotype turned up many times. The chain recombines TRBV20-1 with TRBJ1-1; tentative D call: TRBD1 (5 bases). The CDR3 extends over 14 amino acids. From germline, CDR1 is DFQATT and CDR2 SNEGSKA (reference sequence). Trimming pared 0 bases from V and 4 bases from J, leaving 12 bases between. The chain's CDR3 is CSARDRTRATEAFF. CDR3 nucleotides: TGCAGTGCTAGAGATCGGACAAGAGCCACTGAAGCTTTCTTT.

This clonotype was seen only a few times. The chain is built from TRBV24-1 and TRBJ1-5, with a tentative D call TRBD1 (6 bases). Trimming left V 4 bases short and J 4 bases short, with 13 bases between. Germline CDR1 and CDR2: KGHDR and SFDVKD. This CDR3 region has 15 residues. The CDR3 reads CATSDTRQVNQPQHF. The CDR3 nucleotides are TGTGCCACCAGTGACACTCGACAGGTTAATCAGCCCCAGCATTTT.

A remark on this clonotype: A much larger clone lies one base from this, so it may be a read error. The chain combines TRBV29-1 with TRBJ2-7; D gene uncertain. The better agreement between TRBJ2-1 and the DNA end casts doubt on the J call. Germline CDR1 is SQVTM and CDR2 is ANQGSEA. This CDR3 has 12 residues. The CDR3 region has the DNA TGCAGCGTTGCGTGGGCCTCCTACGAGCAGTTCTTC. Its translation is CSVAWASYEQFF.

This clonotype came up a few times. The chain links TRBV20-1 to TRBJ2-7; perhaps D is TRBD1 or TRBD2 (6 bases each). The ends were cut back, 6 bases at V and 5 bases at J, with 17 bases in the middle. The CDR3 sequence is 13 residues long. Per the germline V gene, CDR1 is DFQATT and CDR2 is SNEGSKA (reference sequence). CDR3 sequence (DNA): TGCAGTGCCCAGAGGGGGGCGCGTAACGAGCAGTACTTC. Protein product: CSAQRGARNEQYF.

This clonotype was counted a few times. The CDR3 loop reads CSARDRVGKNIQYF. The CDR3 DNA sequence: TGCAGTGCTAGGGACAGGGTCGGCAAAAACATTCAGTACTTC. The V and J genes are TRBV20-1 and TRBJ2-4; TRBD1 agrees at 8 bases. J was trimmed by 3 bases and V by 3 bases; bases with no gene match: 4. The CDR3 extends over 14 amino acids. The V gene's germline CDR1 is DFQATT and CDR2 SNEGSKA (reference sequence).

The sample holds many counts of this clonotype. CDR3 DNA: TGTGCCACCAGCAGTAGGGGGGTTAGCAATCAGCCCCAGCATTTT. The encoded protein is CATSSRGVSNQPQHF. The chain employs TRBV15 and TRBJ1-5; TRBD1 is a possible D gene (6 bases). CDR1 LNHNV and CDR2 YYDKDF come from the germline V gene (reference sequence). V lost 3 bases and J 0 bases, leaving 9 bases between the germline ends. The CDR3 totals 15 residues.

The genes are TRBV12-5 and TRBJ1-5, with D unresolved. The CDR3 runs to 12 residues. In germline, CDR1 is LGHNT, CDR2 FRNRAP. Trimming shortened V by 1 base and J by 5 bases, and 3 bases separated the two germline ends. The CDR3 coding sequence is TGTGCTAGTGGTTTGGATTATCAGCCCCAGCATTTT. This codes for CASGLDYQPQHF.

This clonotype was recorded at least ten times. V and J are TRBV5-5 and TRBJ1-1; 8 nucleotides line up with TRBD1. The CDR3 runs to 13 residues. Germline CDR1 is SGHKS and CDR2 is YYEKEE (reference sequence). Losses at the gene ends were 3 bases for V and 8 bases for J; bases not matched to a gene: 6. The CDR3, as DNA: TGTGCCAGCAGCTGGGTGACAGGGGCGGAAGCTTTCTTT. The encoded protein is CASSWVTGAEAFF.

There are many counts of this clonotype. The chain carries TRBV29-1 and TRBJ2-7; TRBD2 matches 8 bases. The length of the CDR3 is 15 residues. CDR1 and CDR2 (germline): SQVTM, ANQGSEA. The junction had 11 bases not matched to a gene; V was cut back by 0 bases and J by 7 bases. DNA of the CDR3: TGCAGCGTTGAAGATCGGTTAGCGGGACCGGGGGAGCAGTACTTC. Amino acids: CSVEDRLAGPGEQYF.